These 29 T cell receptor beta chains came from one sample sequenced in a study of PD-L1 blockade in urothelial cancer (dated by TCRdb to the late 2010s). The method behind the library was the immunoSEQ multiplex PCR assay. The table comes from immuneACCESS by way of TCRdb, which keeps in-frame sequences with V and J called. Part of the clones is missing from these tables; in studies checked, under half for an unresolved V gene and the rest for unknown reasons. A total of more than 45,000 clones appear in this sample, approximately 80% of them only once. The top ten clones comprise 8.8% of the sample. This specimen's time point label, interpreted: peripheral blood 6 weeks after treatment start. The sample was PBMCs, taken around atezolizumab (anti-PD-L1) treatment. The receptor source for this set is a man in his sixties or seventies with urothelial cancer.

This clone appeared many times. This rearrangement joins TRBV19 to TRBJ1-1; D remains unclear. Trimming stripped 4 bases from V and 5 bases from J, with 14 bases between. Germline V gene data show CDR1 as LNHDA and CDR2 as SQIVND (reference sequence). The CDR3 has 14 amino acids. This CDR3 reads CASSTPSRGTEAFF. The CDR3 DNA reads TGTGCCAGTAGTACCCCCAGTCGGGGAACTGAAGCTTTCTTT.

The V and J genes are TRBV2 and TRBJ2-7, with D tentatively TRBD1 (6 bases). Trimming removed 5 bases from V and 4 bases from J, with 12 bases in between. The CDR3 consists of 13 residues. Looked up from germline, CDR1 is SNHLY and CDR2 is FYNNEI. The CDR3 DNA follows: TGTGCCAGCAGTTGGTCAGGGGCGTACGAGCAGTACTTC. It yields the protein CASSWSGAYEQYF.

The chain has TRBV10-1 and TRBJ1-4; 9 nucleotides agree with TRBD1. The CDR3 runs 13 residues. The germline CDR1 and CDR2 sequences are WNHNN and SYGVQD (reference sequence). V lost 3 bases, J lost 13 bases, and 6 bases stayed unmatched. CDR3 DNA: TGCGCCAGCAGTGACCAGGGACAGGGAAGACTGTTTTTT. Translating gives CASSDQGQGRLFF.

This clone turned up a few times. The genes are TRBV28 and TRBJ1-1; D remains unclear. V lost 3 bases to trimming and J lost 0 bases, with 8 bases between them. Germline CDR1 is MDHEN and CDR2 is SYDVKM. The CDR3 is 14 residues long. The CDR3 here is CASSFGELNTEAFF. For the CDR3, the DNA is TGTGCCAGCAGTTTCGGGGAATTGAACACTGAAGCTTTCTTT.

V and J are TRBV5-5 and TRBJ1-4; the match to TRBD1 covers 11 bases. The CDR3 covers 18 residues. Germline-derived CDR1 and CDR2 are SGHKS and YYEKEE (reference sequence). The trim removed 4 bases at V and 3 bases at J, leaving 11 bases unmatched. The CDR3 is CASSLRDRGSKANEKLFF. In nucleotides, the CDR3 is TGTGCCAGCAGCCTCCGGGACAGGGGGTCGAAGGCTAATGAAAAACTGTTTTTT.

The chain carries TRBV9 and TRBJ2-1, with 10 bases lining up with TRBD2. The V segment lost 4 bases and the J segment 7 bases; nucleotides outside the gene matches: 5. The CDR3 is 14 amino acids. Germline V gene lookup returns CDR1 SGDLS and CDR2 YYNGEE. The CDR3 loop reads CASSPSGSWNEQFF. CDR3 sequence (DNA): TGTGCCAGCAGCCCTAGCGGGAGTTGGAATGAGCAGTTCTTC.

This clone was observed a single time. The chain couples TRBV7-2 to TRBJ2-1; 11 bases map to TRBD2. Germline assignment: CDR1 SGHTA and CDR2 FQGNSA. The CDR3 is 17 residues long. V dropped 1 base and J dropped 7; count of bases not matched to a gene: 9. DNA for the CDR3: TGTGCCAGCAGCTTAGAACTAGCGGGAGTTTGGAGGAATGAGCAGTTCTTC. Its protein is CASSLELAGVWRNEQFF. The variable domain in full, completed from reference TRBV7-2 and TRBJ2-1, reads GAGVSQSPSNKVTEKGKDVELRCDPISGHTALYWYRQSLGQGLEFLIYFQGNSAPDKSGLPSDRFSAERTGGSVSTLTIQRTQQEDSAVYLCASSLELAGVWRNEQFFGPGTRLTVL.

This chain uses TRBV29-1 with TRBJ1-4; D perhaps matches TRBD1 (5 bases). Germline assignment: CDR1 SQVTM and CDR2 ANQGSEA. V shed 6 bases and J shed 8 bases, with 19 bases lying between them. The CDR3 sequence is 14 residues long. The CDR3 protein is CSVSTGPLGEKLFF. The DNA of the CDR3 is TGCAGCGTCTCTACAGGCCCCCTAGGGGAAAAACTGTTTTTT.

This chain links TRBV6-6 with TRBJ2-1; 8 bases are a match to TRBD1. Germline assignment: CDR1 MNHNY and CDR2 SVGAGI (reference sequence). V shed 5 bases, J shed 8 bases, and the junction held 8 bases outside the gene matches. CDR3 length: 14 amino acids. CDR3 residues: CASSQRTGRYEQFF. For the CDR3, the DNA is TGTGCCAGCAGTCAACGGACAGGGAGGTATGAGCAGTTCTTC.

The chain joins TRBV27 to TRBJ1-2; D gene unclear. Per the germline V gene, CDR1 is MNHEY and CDR2 is SMNVEV (reference sequence). The V and J ends lost 6 bases and 3 bases respectively, with 14 bases between them. This CDR3 has 14 residues. The CDR3 coding sequence is TGTGCCAGCAGAAAACTCCAACCGGACTATGGCTACACCTTC. Amino acids: CASRKLQPDYGYTF.

J is TRBJ1-1 and V is TRBV5-5, with D tentatively TRBD1 (6 bases). This CDR3 contains 15 residues. Trimming took off 3 bases at V and 1 base at J, with 13 bases between the two ends. Germline CDR1 reads SGHKS; CDR2 reads YYEKEE (reference sequence). CDR3 region: CASSSPTGKNTEAFF. The CDR3 bases are TGTGCCAGCAGCTCTCCAACAGGGAAGAACACTGAAGCTTTCTTT.

This rearrangement joins TRBV9 to TRBJ2-7, with 8 positions matching TRBD2. The trim removed 4 bases at V and 4 bases at J, leaving 7 bases unmatched. Germline assignment: CDR1 SGDLS and CDR2 YYNGEE. The length of the CDR3 is 14 residues. CDR3 in amino acids: CASSRGGVMYEQYF. Here the CDR3 DNA reads TGTGCCAGCAGCCGGGGGGGTGTGATGTACGAGCAGTACTTC.

The genes are TRBV5-1 and TRBJ2-2; TRBD1 matches 7 bases. The CDR3 is 13 amino acids. The V gene's germline CDR1 is SGHRS and CDR2 YFSETQ. The trim removed 6 bases at V and 4 bases at J, leaving 3 bases unmatched. In DNA, the CDR3 is TGCGCCAGCACGACAGGGTTCACCGGGGAGCTGTTTTTT. Protein: CASTTGFTGELFF.

The rearrangement links TRBV7-9 to TRBJ1-2, with a tentative D call TRBD1 (6 bases). CDR3 length: 15 residues. Germline V gene data show CDR1 as SEHNR and CDR2 as FQNEAQ (reference sequence). V was clipped by 7 bases and J by 1 base, with 16 bases between them. The DNA of the CDR3 is TGTGCCAGCACATCCCTACAGGGTTTTAACTATGGCTACACCTTC. Translation: CASTSLQGFNYGYTF.

The chain combines TRBV4-1 with TRBJ2-7; 7 nucleotides match TRBD2. This CDR3 spans 16 amino acids. CDR1 MGHRA and CDR2 YSYEKL come from the germline V gene. J lost 0 bases, V lost 4 bases, and 9 bases had no gene match. This CDR3 reads CASSLGTITSSYEQYF. The CDR3 DNA follows: TGCGCCAGCAGCCTTGGGACTATCACCTCCTCCTACGAGCAGTACTTC.

The rearrangement joins TRBV5-1 to TRBJ1-1; TRBD1 aligns across 8 bases. Germline assignment: CDR1 SGHRS and CDR2 YFSETQ. The V segment lost 0 bases and the J segment 6 bases; nucleotides outside the gene matches: 7. This CDR3 is built from 15 residues. In nucleotides, the CDR3 is TGCGCCAGCAGCTTGGGACAGGGGTGGCGCGCTGAAGCTTTCTTT. It specifies CASSLGQGWRAEAFF.

The chain is built from TRBV5-1 and TRBJ2-3, with TRBD1 matching 10 bases. Trimming at V came to 4 bases and at J to 1 base, leaving 6 bases not matched to a gene. In germline, CDR1 is SGHRS, CDR2 YFSETQ. The CDR3 runs to 16 residues. The CDR3 protein is CASSGTGTGGTDTQYF. The CDR3 DNA reads as TGCGCCAGCAGCGGAACCGGGACAGGGGGCACAGATACGCAGTATTTT.

This chain connects TRBV10-3 to TRBJ1-4; no definite D call. V was cut by 2 bases and J by 4 bases, with 8 bases left in between. Germline V CDR1 and CDR2: ENHRY, SYGVKD. The CDR3 totals 14 residues. The DNA for the CDR3 is TGTGCCATCAGTGAGAGGTCGGGTAATGAAAAACTGTTTTTT. Protein product: CAISERSGNEKLFF.

The chain couples TRBV7-9 to TRBJ2-1; TRBD2 agrees at 9 bases. The CDR3 runs 14 residues. With 5 bases clipped from V and 10 bases from J, the junction kept 9 bases outside the gene matches. Germline assignment: CDR1 SEHNR and CDR2 FQNEAQ (reference sequence). DNA for the CDR3: TGTGCCAGCAGCATCAATAGCGGGAGCCGCGAGCAGTTCTTC. Protein sequence: CASSINSGSREQFF.

CDR3 loop: CASSLQGANTEAFF. CDR3 DNA: TGCGCCAGCAGCTTGCAGGGGGCGAACACTGAAGCTTTCTTT. This chain joins TRBV5-1 and TRBJ1-1; 8 bases are shared with TRBD1. V lost 1 base and J lost 1; bases outside the gene matches: 0. The CDR3 spans 14 residues. Per the germline V gene, CDR1 is SGHRS and CDR2 is YFSETQ.

The rearrangement uses TRBV5-4 and TRBJ2-3, with a possible D match to TRBD1 (6 bases). CDR3 length: 15 residues. With 0 bases removed from V and 9 bases from J, the gap between germline ends came to 17 bases. Germline-derived CDR1 and CDR2 are SGHNT and YYREEE (reference sequence). The CDR3 DNA sequence: TGTGCCAGCAGCTTGGCCAGACAGGAACTCTCCACGCAGTATTTT. It specifies CASSLARQELSTQYF.

The chain carries TRBV7-9 and TRBJ1-2; D ambiguous. The CDR3 is 12 amino acids. The ends were cut back, 5 bases at V and 5 bases at J, with 9 bases in the middle. Germline V gives CDR1 SEHNR, CDR2 FQNEAQ (reference sequence). CDR3 protein: CASSRNGYGYTF. CDR3 DNA: TGTGCCAGCAGCCGAAACGGGTATGGCTACACCTTC.

The rearrangement joins TRBV6-1 to TRBJ2-2; the D gene is possibly TRBD1 (6 bases). CDR1 MNHNS and CDR2 SASEGT come from the germline V gene. The CDR3 is made up of 16 amino acids. V gave up 2 bases and J gave up 2 bases, with 12 bases separating them. The chain's CDR3 is CASSENPGDNTGELFF. Written as DNA, the CDR3 is TGTGCCAGCAGTGAAAACCCAGGGGACAACACCGGGGAGCTGTTTTTT.

In its sample, this clone was seen once. The V and J genes are TRBV7-9 and TRBJ2-2; 10 bases line up with TRBD1. This CDR3 is 15 amino acids long. V shed 2 bases and J 4 bases; nucleotides not matched to a gene: 1. CDR1 and CDR2 from the germline V gene are SEHNR and FQNEAQ (reference sequence). CDR3: CASSLWDRGTGELFF. The CDR3 bases are TGTGCCAGCAGCTTATGGGACAGGGGCACCGGGGAGCTGTTTTTT.

V usage is TRBV6-1 and J usage is TRBJ2-3; the D gene is possibly TRBD2 (6 bases). V lost 1 base, J lost 7 bases, and 9 bases lay in between. Germline V gene lookup returns CDR1 MNHNS and CDR2 SASEGT. The CDR3 runs 13 residues. The CDR3 spells CASSEVGLNTQYF. The CDR3 bases are TGTGCCAGCAGTGAAGTTGGACTAAATACGCAGTATTTT.

The gene calls are TRBV19 and TRBJ2-3, with 7 bases fitting TRBD1. J gave up 2 bases and V 6 bases, and 5 bases lay outside the gene matches. Germline loops: CDR1 LNHDA, CDR2 SQIVND (reference sequence). This CDR3 has 14 residues. CDR3 DNA sequence: TGTGCCAGTAGCATACAGGGGTCCACAGATACGCAGTATTTT. Translated: CASSIQGSTDTQYF. Looking up the rest from reference TRBV19 and TRBJ2-3 gives the full variable domain: DGGITQSPKYLFRKEGQNVTLSCEQNLNHDAMYWYRQDPGQGLRLIYYSQIVNDFQKGDIAEGYSVSREKKESFPLTVTSAQKNPTAFYLCASSIQGSTDTQYFGPGTRLTVL.

The J gene is TRBJ2-7, the V gene TRBV9; 7 bases agree with TRBD2. The CDR3 spans 13 residues. Looked up from germline, CDR1 is SGDLS and CDR2 is YYNGEE. V trimming: 2 bases; J trimming: 5 bases; junction bases outside the gene matches: 4. The CDR3 nucleotides are TGTGCCAGCAGCGTCGCGGGAGTCAACGAGCAGTACTTC. Translated: CASSVAGVNEQYF.

This chain uses TRBV9 with TRBJ2-2; 8 nucleotides match TRBD2. V gave up 1 base and J gave up 5 bases; unmatched junction bases: 13. CDR3 length equals 18 residues. In germline, CDR1 is SGDLS, CDR2 YYNGEE. DNA of the CDR3: TGTGCCAGCAGCGTAAATCCCTTGCGGGAGGTCGGAACCGGGGAGCTGTTTTTT. It yields the protein CASSVNPLREVGTGELFF.

The genes are TRBV7-3 and TRBJ2-1; a weak D match, TRBD1 (6 bases). Trimming pared 4 bases from V and 9 bases from J, leaving 16 bases between. Germline V gives CDR1 SGHTA, CDR2 FQGTGA. The CDR3 covers 14 residues. This CDR3 reads CASSSLQGGAEQFF. CDR3 nucleotides: TGTGCCAGCAGCTCGTTACAGGGTGGGGCTGAGCAGTTCTTC.